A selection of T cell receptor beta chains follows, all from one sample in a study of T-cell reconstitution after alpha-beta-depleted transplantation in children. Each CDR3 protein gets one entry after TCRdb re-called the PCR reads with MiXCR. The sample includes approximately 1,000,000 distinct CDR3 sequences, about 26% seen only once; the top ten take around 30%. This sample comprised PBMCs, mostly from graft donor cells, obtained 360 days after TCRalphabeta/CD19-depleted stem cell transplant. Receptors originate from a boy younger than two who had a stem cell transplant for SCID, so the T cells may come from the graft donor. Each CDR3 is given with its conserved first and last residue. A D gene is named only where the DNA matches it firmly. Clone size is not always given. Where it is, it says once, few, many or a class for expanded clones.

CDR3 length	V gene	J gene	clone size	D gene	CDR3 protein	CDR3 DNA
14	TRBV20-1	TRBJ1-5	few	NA	CSAKRVRADQPQHF	TGCAGTGCTAAAAGAGTCCGCGCAGATCAGCCCCAGCATTTT
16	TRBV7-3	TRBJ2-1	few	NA	CASSLIPRQSYNEQFF	TGTGCCAGCAGCTTAATCCCGAGACAGTCCTACAATGAGCAGTTCTTC
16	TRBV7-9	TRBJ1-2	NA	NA	CASSLLSLSGAYGYTF	TGTGCCAGCAGCTTATTGTCTCTCTCGGGTGCCTATGGCTACACCTTC
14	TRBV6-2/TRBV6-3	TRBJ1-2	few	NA	CASSELQGSYGYTF	TGTGCCAGCAGCGAATTACAGGGATCCTATGGCTACACCTTC
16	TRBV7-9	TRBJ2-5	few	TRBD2	CASSPTPLAGEETQYF	TGTGCCAGCAGCCCGACACCCCTTGCGGGGGAGGAGACCCAGTACTTC
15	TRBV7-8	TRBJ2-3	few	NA	CASSVGSFNTDTQYF	TGTGCCAGCAGCGTCGGGTCATTCAACACAGATACGCAGTATTTT
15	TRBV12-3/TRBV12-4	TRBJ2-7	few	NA	CASSSQGSLSYEQYF	TGTGCCAGCAGTTCACAGGGTAGCCTCTCCTACGAGCAGTACTTC
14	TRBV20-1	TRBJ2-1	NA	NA	CSASLGPAYNEQFF	TGCAGTGCTAGTCTGGGCCCAGCCTACAATGAGCAGTTCTTC
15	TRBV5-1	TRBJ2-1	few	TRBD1	CASSGVGQAPNEQFF	TGCGCCAGCAGCGGTGTAGGACAGGCGCCTAATGAGCAGTTCTTC
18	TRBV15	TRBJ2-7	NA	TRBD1	CATSRPPGTGFRTYEQYF	TGTGCCACCAGCAGACCCCCGGGGACAGGGTTTCGAACTTACGAGCAGTACTTC
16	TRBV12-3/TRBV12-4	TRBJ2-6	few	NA	CASSSRMSSGANVLTF	TGTGCCAGCAGCTCCCGTATGAGCTCTGGGGCCAACGTCCTGACTTTC
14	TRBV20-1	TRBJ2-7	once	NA	CSARSSRRSYEQYF	TGCAGTGCTAGATCTAGCCGTCGCTCCTACGAGCAGTACTTC
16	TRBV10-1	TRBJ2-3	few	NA	CASSESGKGITDTQYF	TGCGCCAGCAGTGAGTCGGGGAAGGGAATCACAGATACGCAGTATTTT
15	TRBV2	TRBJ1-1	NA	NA	CASSMGTFVNTEAFF	TGTGCCAGCAGTATGGGGACATTCGTGAACACTGAAGCTTTCTTT
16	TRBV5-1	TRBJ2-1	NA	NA	CASSLPSRGSYNEQFF	TGCGCCAGCAGCTTGCCTAGTAGGGGCTCCTACAATGAGCAGTTCTTC
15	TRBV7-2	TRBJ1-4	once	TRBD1	CASKTGNWPNEKLFF	TGTGCCAGCAAGACAGGGAATTGGCCTAATGAAAAACTGTTTTTT
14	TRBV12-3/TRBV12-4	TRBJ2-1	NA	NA	CASSGARFANEQFF	TGTGCCAGCAGTGGCGCGCGGTTTGCTAATGAGCAGTTCTTC
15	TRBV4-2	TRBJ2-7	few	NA	CASSPRLDGGYEQYF	TGTGCCAGCAGCCCGAGGTTAGATGGAGGATACGAGCAGTACTTC
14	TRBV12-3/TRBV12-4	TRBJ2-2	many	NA	CASSLVGRTGELFF	TGTGCCAGCAGCTTGGTAGGGCGCACCGGGGAGCTGTTTTTT
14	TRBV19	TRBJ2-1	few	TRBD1	CASSRTGGPNEQFF	TGTGCCAGTAGTCGGACAGGGGGCCCCAATGAGCAGTTCTTC
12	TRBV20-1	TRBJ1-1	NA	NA	CSATGLRTEAFF	TGCAGTGCTACAGGGTTGCGCACTGAAGCTTTCTTT
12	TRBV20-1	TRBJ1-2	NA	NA	CSASLGNYGYTF	TGCAGTGCTAGCCTGGGAAACTATGGCTACACCTTC
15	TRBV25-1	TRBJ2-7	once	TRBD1	CASSGSGTGMYEQYF	TGTGCCAGCAGTGGCTCCGGGACAGGGATGTACGAGCAGTACTTC
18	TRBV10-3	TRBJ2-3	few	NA	CAISEFRGTSPITDTQYF	TGTGCCATCAGTGAGTTCCGGGGTACATCTCCGATCACAGATACGCAGTATTTT
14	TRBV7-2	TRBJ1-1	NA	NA	CASSLGRLSTEAFF	TGTGCCAGCAGCTTGGGAAGATTGAGCACTGAAGCTTTCTTT
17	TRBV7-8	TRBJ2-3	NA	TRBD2	CASSLGPAGGLTDTQYF	TGTGCCAGCAGCTTAGGACCAGCGGGGGGGCTCACAGATACGCAGTATTTT
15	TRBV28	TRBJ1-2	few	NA	CASSFGNGGQARYTF	TGTGCCAGCAGTTTCGGTAACGGCGGACAAGCGCGGTACACCTTC
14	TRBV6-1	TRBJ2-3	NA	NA	CASKAALGADTQYF	TGTGCCAGCAAGGCTGCCTTAGGGGCAGATACGCAGTATTTT
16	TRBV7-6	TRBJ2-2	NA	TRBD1	CASSSETGRMAGELFF	TGTGCCAGCAGCTCTGAGACAGGGAGAATGGCCGGGGAGCTGTTTTTT
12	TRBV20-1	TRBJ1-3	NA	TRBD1	CSAKTGGNTIYF	TGCAGTGCCAAGACAGGGGGAAACACCATATATTTT
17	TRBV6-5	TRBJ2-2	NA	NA	CASSYSINVVGTGELFF	TGTGCCAGCAGTTACTCGATTAACGTTGTCGGGACCGGGGAGCTGTTTTTT
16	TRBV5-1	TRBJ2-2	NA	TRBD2	CASSPYAGGITGELFF	TGCGCCAGCAGCCCCTACGCGGGGGGGATCACCGGGGAGCTGTTTTTT
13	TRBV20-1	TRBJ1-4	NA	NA	CSASTARNEKLFF	TGCAGTGCTTCGACAGCCCGTAATGAAAAACTGTTTTTT
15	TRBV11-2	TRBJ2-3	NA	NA	CASSLEAGFGRRQYF	TGTGCCAGCAGCTTAGAAGCAGGCTTTGGGCGTAGGCAGTATTTT
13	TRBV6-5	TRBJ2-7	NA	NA	CASRSGQLHEQYF	TGTGCCAGCCGGTCTGGGCAGCTGCACGAGCAGTACTTC
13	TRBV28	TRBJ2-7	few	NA	CASSRQGLYEQYF	TGTGCCAGCAGTCGGCAGGGGCTATACGAGCAGTACTTC
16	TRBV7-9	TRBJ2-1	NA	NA	CASSLEGRGVGSEQFF	TGTGCCAGCAGCTTAGAAGGCAGGGGAGTAGGCAGTGAGCAGTTCTTC
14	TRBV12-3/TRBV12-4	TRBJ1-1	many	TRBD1	CASSSNRGNTEAFF	TGTGCCAGCAGTTCAAACAGGGGGAACACTGAAGCTTTCTTT
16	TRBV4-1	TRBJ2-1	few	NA	CASSDRGGGPYNEQFF	TGCGCCAGCAGCGATCGCGGGGGCGGCCCCTACAATGAGCAGTTCTTC
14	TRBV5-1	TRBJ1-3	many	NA	CASSLADPGNTIYF	TGCGCCAGCAGCTTGGCAGACCCTGGAAACACCATATATTTT
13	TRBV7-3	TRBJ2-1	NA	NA	CASSLFPMGGQFF	TGTGCCAGCAGCTTATTTCCGATGGGAGGGCAGTTCTTC
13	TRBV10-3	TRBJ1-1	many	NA	CAISESAGEEAFF	TGTGCCATCAGTGAGTCGGCGGGGGAAGAAGCTTTCTTT
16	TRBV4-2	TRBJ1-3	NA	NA	CASSQGTGNSGNTIYF	TGTGCCAGCAGCCAAGGTACAGGGAACTCTGGAAACACCATATATTTT
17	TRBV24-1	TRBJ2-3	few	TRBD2	CATSGVTSGDSTDTQYF	TGTGCCACCAGTGGCGTAACCAGCGGGGATAGCACAGATACGCAGTATTTT
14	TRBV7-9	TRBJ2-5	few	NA	CASSHSSSLETQYF	TGTGCCAGCAGCCACTCTTCCAGTCTGGAGACCCAGTACTTC
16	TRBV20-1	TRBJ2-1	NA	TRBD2	CSAIGTSGGRYNEQFF	TGCAGTGCCATAGGGACTAGCGGAGGGCGATACAATGAGCAGTTCTTC
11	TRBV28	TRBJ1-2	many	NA	CASSLRGGYTF	TGTGCCAGCAGTCTTAGGGGTGGCTACACCTTC
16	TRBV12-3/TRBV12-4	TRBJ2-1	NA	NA	CASSPHPGGVYNEQFF	TGTGCCAGCAGTCCACATCCGGGGGGCGTTTACAATGAGCAGTTCTTC
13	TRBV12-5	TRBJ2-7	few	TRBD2	CASGSGIRYEQYF	TGTGCTAGTGGAAGCGGGATACGCTACGAGCAGTACTTC
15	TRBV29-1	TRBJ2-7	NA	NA	CSVEDQGEGSYEQYF	TGCAGCGTTGAAGATCAGGGGGAGGGCTCCTACGAGCAGTACTTC
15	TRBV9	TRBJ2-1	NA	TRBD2	CASSVEGLAGSEQFF	TGTGCCAGCAGCGTAGAGGGACTAGCGGGGAGTGAGCAGTTCTTC